This T cell receptor (beta chain) was recovered during a study of T cell responses to AZD1222 COVID-19 vaccine. The V end was cut by 0 bases, the J end by 4 bases, with 12 bases between. CDR3 length: 15 residues. Germline lookup yields CDR1 MGHRA and CDR2 YSYEKL. This table comes from immunoSEQ multiplex PCR, and its TCRdb copy is limited to in-frame clones, with some not included. The sample holds about 96,000 clones, roughly 87% seen once. This sample comprised peripheral blood, obtained on day 0 of AZD1222 vaccination. The receptor's source is an adult in good health. The V gene is TRBV4-1, the J gene TRBJ1-2; maybe TRBD1 (5 bases). The CDR3 reads CASSQDSRDLYGYTF. The CDR3 DNA is TGCGCCAGCAGCCAAGATTCCAGGGATCTCTATGGCTACACCTTC.